What follows is one TCR beta chain and its context. The data were taken from a study of PD-L1 blockade in urothelial cancer. Per the germline V gene, CDR1 is LNHDA and CDR2 is SQIVND (reference sequence). Trimming removed 6 bases from V and 2 bases from J, with 5 bases in between. The CDR3 runs 12 residues. Sequencing used immunoSEQ multiplex PCR; TCRdb keeps in-frame clones, though not all of them. The profile covers some 50,000 clones, with about 87% appearing a single time and about 4.2% taken by the ten largest. The TCR sequence derives from a man at least 80 years old with urothelial cancer. This chain joins TRBV19 and TRBJ1-5; D unclear. The starting material was PBMCs, obtained around atezolizumab (anti-PD-L1) treatment. In DNA form, the CDR3 reads TGTGCCAGTAGGGCCGGCAATCAGCCCCAGCATTTT. The encoded protein is CASRAGNQPQHF.